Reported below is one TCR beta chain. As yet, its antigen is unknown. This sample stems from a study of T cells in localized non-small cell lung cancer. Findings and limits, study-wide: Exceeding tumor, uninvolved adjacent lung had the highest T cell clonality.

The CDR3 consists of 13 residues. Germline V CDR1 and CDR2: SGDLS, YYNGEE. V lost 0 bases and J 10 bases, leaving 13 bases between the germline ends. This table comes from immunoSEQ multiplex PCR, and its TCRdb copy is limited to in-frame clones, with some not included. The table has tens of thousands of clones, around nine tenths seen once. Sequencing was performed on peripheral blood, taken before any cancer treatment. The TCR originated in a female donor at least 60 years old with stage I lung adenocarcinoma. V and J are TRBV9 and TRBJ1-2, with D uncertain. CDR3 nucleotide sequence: TGTGCCAGCAGCGTAGGGAGTAGAGTCTACTACACCTTC. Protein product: CASSVGSRVYYTF.